This passage covers 30 T cell receptor beta chains from one sample sequenced in a study of CD8 T cells in ankylosing spondylitis (dated by TCRdb to about 2017). To prepare the library, 5' RACE was applied. The instrument was an Illumina HiSeq 2500. In-frame beta chains were kept once TCRdb had trimmed the public reads at Q25 with fastp and called clones with MiXCR. Each entry merges the rows of one CDR3 protein and shows their most common DNA and genes. The sample yields approximately 210,000 distinct CDR3 sequences; around 13% were counted once. The ten most abundant clones make up approximately 15% of the sample. Source material: blood, either unsorted or a sorted T cell fraction (not recorded which). These receptor sequences come from a male donor with ankylosing spondylitis or in good health (not recorded which).

The sample holds many counts of this clonotype. This chain links TRBV12-3 or TRBV12-4 with TRBJ2-1; D not resolved. This CDR3 region has 14 residues. The ends were cut back, 3 bases at V and 0 bases at J, with 6 bases in the middle. The CDR3 reads CASSFVSSYNEQFF. CDR3 coding DNA: TGTGCCAGCAGTTTTGTATCCTCCTACAATGAGCAGTTCTTC.

In its sample, this clonotype was seen a few times. The chain links TRBV18 to TRBJ1-1; 7 nucleotides align to TRBD1. Per the germline V gene, CDR1 is KGHSH and CDR2 is LQKENI. Trimming took 2 bases from V and 4 from J; bases not matched to a gene: 7. The CDR3 has 15 residues. CDR3 in amino acids: CASSPGDRPFTEAFF. Here the CDR3 DNA reads TGTGCCAGCTCACCAGGGGACAGACCCTTCACTGAAGCTTTCTTT.

The chain carries TRBV25-1 and TRBJ2-5; 8 bases map to TRBD2. Germline trimming cut 5 bases from V and 0 bases from J; bases unmatched to any gene: 8. Looked up from germline, CDR1 is MGHDK and CDR2 is SYGVNS. The CDR3 totals 16 residues. Here the CDR3 DNA reads TGTGCCAGCAGTAGCGGGAGAGGAGGGTACCAAGAGACCCAGTACTTC. As protein: CASSSGRGGYQETQYF. The full variable domain, in which reference TRBV25-1 and TRBJ2-5 provide the parts outside the CDR3, is EADIYQTPRYLVIGTGKKITLECSQTMGHDKMYWYQQDPGMELHLIHYSYGVNSTEKGDLSSESTVSRIRTEHFPLTLESARPSHTSQYLCASSSGRGGYQETQYFGPGTRLLVL.

This clonotype was seen more than once but under ten times. V usage is TRBV5-1 and J usage is TRBJ2-7, with TRBD1 as a possible D gene (6 bases). The germline gives CDR1 SGHRS, CDR2 YFSETQ. The CDR3 covers 14 residues. V lost 4 bases, J lost 0 bases, and 11 bases lay in between. The CDR3 spells CASSIQGPSYEQYF. CDR3 nucleotides: TGCGCCAGCAGCATACAGGGACCCTCCTACGAGCAGTACTTC.

This chain links TRBV7-9 with TRBJ2-2, with D maybe TRBD2 (6 bases). Trimming left V 10 bases short and J 4 bases short, with 13 bases between. This CDR3 contains 13 residues. Germline CDR1 SEHNR, CDR2 FQNEAQ (reference sequence). DNA for the CDR3: TGTGCCACTCCGGCGGGAAGCACCGGGGAGCTGTTTTTT. Translating it yields CATPAGSTGELFF.

This clonotype was observed a few times. The rearrangement links TRBV20-1 to TRBJ1-6; D is unclear. CDR1 is DFQATT, CDR2 SNEGSKA, per germline (reference sequence). The CDR3 consists of 14 residues. Trimming stripped 0 bases from V and 9 bases from J, with 12 bases between. In nucleotides, the CDR3 is TGCAGTGCTAGAGATCCCTTGTCCGGTTCACCCCTCCACTTT. Translation: CSARDPLSGSPLHF.

This clonotype has a handful of counts. The chain recombines TRBV6-6 with TRBJ2-7; no clear D gene. Looked up from germline, CDR1 is MNHNY and CDR2 is SVGAGI (reference sequence). Trimming removed 4 bases from V and 3 bases from J, with 10 bases in between. The CDR3 sequence is 13 residues long. The CDR3 sequence is CASSFSEDYEQYF. The CDR3 nucleotides are TGTGCCAGCAGTTTCTCCGAGGACTACGAGCAGTACTTC.

This clonotype has only a few counts. J is TRBJ1-1 and V is TRBV7-2; D perhaps matches TRBD1 (6 bases). Germline-derived CDR1 and CDR2 are SGHTA and FQGNSA. The CDR3 covers 13 residues. With 5 bases removed from V and 4 bases from J, the gap between germline ends came to 11 bases. CDR3 nucleotide sequence: TGTGCCAGCAGCGCGGAGGGGGGCACTGAAGCTTTCTTT. Amino acids: CASSAEGGTEAFF.

The chain is built from TRBV27 and TRBJ1-6, with D unclear. CDR3 length: 14 amino acids. Germline V lookup: CDR1 MNHEY, CDR2 SMNVEV (reference sequence). Trimming removed 6 bases at V and 8 bases at J, with 14 bases between. CDR3 region: CASRVDGYYSPLHF. Written as DNA, the CDR3 is TGTGCCAGCAGGGTAGACGGATACTATTCACCCCTCCACTTT.

This clonotype was found many times. Relative to the germline gene, one junction end is altered; a read error may explain this. V and J are TRBV5-1 and TRBJ1-1, with D maybe TRBD1 (5 bases). CDR1 is SGHRS, CDR2 YFSETQ, per germline. The CDR3 totals 14 residues. For the CDR3, the DNA is TGCGCCAGCACCTTGGACATCTCCTACACTGAAGCTTTCTTT. Translation gives CASTLDISYTEAFF. The full variable domain, rest sourced from reference TRBV5-1 and TRBJ1-1, is KAGVTQTPRYLIKTRGQQVTLSCSPISGHRSVSWYQQTPGQGLQFLFEYFSETQRNKGNFPGRFSGRQFSNSRSEMNVSTLELGDSALYLCASTLDISYTEAFFGQGTRLTVV.

This clonotype was recorded once. The V gene is TRBV7-9, the J gene TRBJ2-1, with D perhaps matching TRBD1 or TRBD2 (6 bases each). The CDR3 consists of 17 residues. With 4 bases removed from V and 5 bases from J, the gap between germline ends came to 21 bases. Germline CDR1 and CDR2: SEHNR and FQNEAQ (reference sequence). The CDR3 nucleotides read TGTGCCAGCAGCTCTCAGAAGATACGGGGGCAAAACAATGAGCAGTTCTTC. It is translated as CASSSQKIRGQNNEQFF.

A few counts support this clonotype. J is TRBJ1-3 and V is TRBV12-3 or TRBV12-4; D call uncertain. CDR3 length equals 13 residues. The V and J ends lost 6 bases and 4 bases respectively, with 10 bases between them. The CDR3 bases are TGTGCCAGCAGCGGACCGGGGGGAAACACCATATATTTT. It is translated as CASSGPGGNTIYF.

This chain connects TRBV6-1 to TRBJ2-1; D ambiguous. The V end was cut by 0 bases, the J end by 0 bases, with 6 bases between. The CDR3 is 15 amino acids. Per the germline V gene, CDR1 is MNHNS and CDR2 is SASEGT. DNA for the CDR3: TGTGCCAGCAGTGAAGCGCCAGGCTCCTACAATGAGCAGTTCTTC. The encoded protein is CASSEAPGSYNEQFF.

The chain carries TRBV20-1 and TRBJ2-2; no definite D call. The ends were cut back, 0 bases at V and 1 base at J, with 3 bases in the middle. Germline V gene sequence: CDR1 DFQATT, CDR2 SNEGSKA (reference sequence). CDR3 size: 13 residues. CDR3 loop: CSARERNTGELFF. CDR3 nucleotides: TGCAGTGCTAGAGAGCGGAACACCGGGGAGCTGTTTTTT.

This clonotype was seen a few times. V and J are TRBV4-1 and TRBJ2-7, with TRBD1 as a possible D gene (5 bases). Per the germline V gene, CDR1 is MGHRA and CDR2 is YSYEKL. The V end was cut by 2 bases, the J end by 3 bases, with 11 bases between. The CDR3 loop spans 14 amino acids. CDR3 amino acids: CASSQTSTGYEQYF. The CDR3 DNA is TGCGCCAGCAGCCAAACTTCCACAGGCTACGAGCAGTACTTC.

This rearrangement joins TRBV19 to TRBJ2-3; the D gene is possibly TRBD1 (5 bases). The CDR3 runs to 15 residues. V lost 4 bases and J 1 base, leaving 12 bases between the germline ends. Germline CDR1 and CDR2: LNHDA and SQIVND (reference sequence). The CDR3 protein is CASSTTGFRTDTQYF. Written as DNA, the CDR3 is TGTGCCAGTAGTACCACAGGATTCCGCACAGATACGCAGTATTTT.

This clonotype was counted ten times or more. The chain's CDR3 is CASSLGWTEAFF. For the CDR3, the DNA is TGTGCCAGCAGTCTGGGGTGGACTGAAGCTTTCTTT. The chain joins TRBV7-9 to TRBJ1-1, with D unresolved. CDR3 length equals 12 residues. The V end was cut by 6 bases, the J end by 5 bases, with 10 bases between. CDR1 is SEHNR, CDR2 FQNEAQ, per germline (reference sequence).

The chain recombines TRBV6-5 with TRBJ1-3; no definite D call. CDR1 and CDR2 (germline): MNHEY, SVGAGI. The CDR3 loop spans 16 amino acids. V dropped 3 bases and J dropped 0 bases, with 12 bases sitting between them. The CDR3 nucleotides read TGTGCCAGCAGTTATGGAGGGAGTTACTCTGGAAACACCATATATTTT. It is translated as CASSYGGSYSGNTIYF.

J is TRBJ1-1 and V is TRBV7-8, with TRBD1 matching 7 bases. V gave up 7 bases and J gave up 5 bases; unmatched junction bases: 7. The germline gives CDR1 SGHVS, CDR2 FQNEAQ. This CDR3 has 13 residues. CDR3 DNA sequence: TGTGCCAGCATTGAGGGGGCGCTTACTGAAGCTTTCTTT. Its translation is CASIEGALTEAFF. The variable domain in full, completed from reference TRBV7-8 and TRBJ1-1, reads GAGVSQSPRYKVAKRGQDVALRCDPISGHVSLFWYQQALGQGPEFLTYFQNEAQLDKSGLPSDRFFAERPEGSVSTLKIQRTQQEDSAVYLCASIEGALTEAFFGQGTRLTVV.

This chain uses TRBV24-1 with TRBJ2-1, with 9 nucleotides matching TRBD2. This CDR3 has 15 amino acids. CDR1 is KGHDR, CDR2 SFDVKD, per germline. V was pared by 5 bases and J by 6 bases, with 7 bases of the junction left unmatched. CDR3 bases: TGTGCCACCAGTGCGGCGGGAGGGCCCGGCAATGAGCAGTTCTTC. Translating gives CATSAAGGPGNEQFF.

This clonotype showed up just a few times. The chain has TRBV20-1 and TRBJ2-7, with D possibly matching TRBD1 (6 bases). The CDR3 is 13 amino acids. Germline CDR1 reads DFQATT; CDR2 reads SNEGSKA (reference sequence). Trimming pared 6 bases from V and 3 bases from J, leaving 15 bases between. In nucleotides, the CDR3 is TGCAGTGCCCGCGACAGGATACACTACGAGCAGTACTTC. Its translation is CSARDRIHYEQYF.

The chain recombines TRBV5-1 with TRBJ1-5; TRBD1 matches 9 bases. V shed 4 bases and J 1 base; nucleotides not matched to a gene: 9. Germline CDR1 reads SGHRS; CDR2 reads YFSETQ. The CDR3 consists of 17 residues. DNA of the CDR3: TGCGCCAGCAGCCCCGGGACAGGGACTTGGAGCAATCAGCCCCAGCATTTT. This encodes CASSPGTGTWSNQPQHF.

This chain uses TRBV2 with TRBJ2-2, with D possibly matching TRBD2 (6 bases). The CDR3 has 17 residues. CDR1 and CDR2 from the germline V gene are SNHLY and FYNNEI. Trimming pared 7 bases from V and 4 bases from J, leaving 22 bases between. The CDR3, as DNA: TGTGCCAGCAAGGAGGGGCCCCGGATCTCCGTCACCGGGGAGCTGTTTTTT. It translates to CASKEGPRISVTGELFF.

The chain is built from TRBV3-1 and TRBJ2-4; D is tentatively TRBD1 or TRBD2 (7 bases each). Germline CDR1 is LGHDT and CDR2 is YNNKEL (reference sequence). V was trimmed by 4 bases and J by 0 bases, leaving 13 bases between them. The CDR3 totals 16 residues. The CDR3 sequence: CASSPGGAPAKNIQYF. The CDR3 nucleotides read TGTGCCAGCAGCCCAGGGGGGGCCCCAGCCAAAAACATTCAGTACTTC.

This clonotype has more than one count but fewer than ten. The chain employs TRBV29-1 and TRBJ2-7; 10 bases fit TRBD1. Germline trimming cut 6 bases from V and 4 bases from J; bases unmatched to any gene: 3. This CDR3 comprises 12 residues. Germline CDR1 reads SQVTM; CDR2 reads ANQGSEA. The CDR3 bases are TGCAGCGTCTGGGACAGGGGTTACGAGCAGTACTTC. This gives the protein CSVWDRGYEQYF.

The chain has TRBV7-9 and TRBJ1-4, with TRBD1 as a possible D gene (5 bases). From germline, CDR1 is SEHNR and CDR2 FQNEAQ (reference sequence). Trimming took 8 bases from V and 1 from J, leaving 14 bases between them. This CDR3 region has 15 residues. The CDR3 DNA sequence: TGTGCCAGCCAACCTGGGGCAGGAACTAATGAAAAACTGTTTTTT. It translates to CASQPGAGTNEKLFF. The whole variable domain, filled in from reference TRBV7-9 and TRBJ1-4, reads DTGVSQNPRHKITKRGQNVTFRCDPISEHNRLYWYRQTLGQGPEFLTYFQNEAQLEKSRLLSDRFSAERPKGSFSTLEIQRTEQGDSAMYLCASQPGAGTNEKLFFGSGTQLSVL.

This clonotype was picked up a small number of times. The chain has TRBV12-3 or TRBV12-4 and TRBJ1-2; D not certain. The CDR3 runs to 14 residues. Between the trimmed V and J ends, which lost 0 bases and 3 bases, there was a span of 8 bases. CDR3 DNA sequence: TGTGCCAGCAGTTTAGCAGTCAGTTACTATGGCTACACCTTC. Its protein is CASSLAVSYYGYTF.

The chain joins TRBV12-3 or TRBV12-4 to TRBJ1-2; D possibly corresponds to TRBD1 (5 bases). The germline V and J ends were trimmed by 5 bases and 5 bases, with 12 bases remaining between them. The CDR3 is 13 residues long. DNA for the CDR3: TGTGCCAGCAGTCAACTTTCAGGGTATGGCTACACCTTC. It specifies CASSQLSGYGYTF.

This clonotype was counted at least ten times. The V call is TRBV29-1, the J call TRBJ2-1; D gene uncertain. V was clipped by 2 bases and J by 4 bases, with 9 bases between them. From germline, CDR1 is SQVTM and CDR2 ANQGSEA. This CDR3 is built from 13 residues. The CDR3 DNA follows: TGCAGCGTTGAAAGTCCGGATTACAATGAGCAGTTCTTC. Translated, it gives CSVESPDYNEQFF.

The CDR3 DNA reads TGCGCCAGCAGCCAAGATGAGGGACAAGGATCGACGCAGTATTTT. Translation gives CASSQDEGQGSTQYF. This rearrangement joins TRBV4-1 to TRBJ2-3, with D tentatively TRBD1 (6 bases). CDR1 and CDR2 (germline): MGHRA, YSYEKL. The V end lost 0 bases, the J end lost 9 bases, and 16 bases lay between the germline ends. CDR3 length: 15 amino acids.